These 15 T cell receptor beta chains originate from one sample sequenced in a study of blood T cells in healthy people across ages. A second PCR, run for about 6 to 11 cycles, used a sample-barcoded 5' primer plus a J-beta primer mix. TCRdb used MiXCR to reprocess the 5' RACE reads, holding one entry per CDR3 protein. The profile shows about 1 million distinct CDR3 sequences, roughly 45% of them singletons. Sequenced input: blood. The receptors were gathered from a woman between 55 and 75 years old in good health.

The rearrangement joins TRBV7-9 to TRBJ2-7; D gene ambiguous. V gave up 5 bases and J gave up 5 bases, with 13 bases separating them. The CDR3 extends over 13 amino acids. Per the germline V gene, CDR1 is SEHNR and CDR2 is FQNEAQ (reference sequence). For the CDR3, the DNA is TGTGCCAGCAGCCCAGCCGCTGTGGACGAGCAGTACTTC. Translated, it gives CASSPAAVDEQYF.

The rearrangement uses TRBV28 and TRBJ2-4; no definite D call. Germline V CDR1 and CDR2: MDHEN, SYDVKM. Trimming removed 5 bases from V and 0 bases from J, with 14 bases in between. CDR3 size: 16 residues. The chain's CDR3 is CASSLLGSVAKNIQYF. The CDR3 region has the DNA TGTGCCAGCAGTCTCCTTGGATCTGTAGCCAAAAACATTCAGTACTTC.

The V gene is TRBV28, the J gene TRBJ1-1; D is perhaps TRBD1 (5 bases). Trimming removed 6 bases from V and 1 base from J, with 12 bases in between. Germline V gene lookup returns CDR1 MDHEN and CDR2 SYDVKM. The CDR3 runs to 14 residues. CDR3 sequence reads: CASSPGPKNTEAFF. In nucleotides, the CDR3 is TGTGCCAGCAGCCCGGGACCCAAGAACACTGAAGCTTTCTTT. The whole variable domain, remainder taken from reference TRBV28 and TRBJ1-1, is DVKVTQSSRYLVKRTGEKVFLECVQDMDHENMFWYRQDPGLGLRLIYFSYDVKMKEKGDIPEGYSVSREKKERFSLILESASTNQTSMYLCASSPGPKNTEAFFGQGTRLTVV.

The chain is built from TRBV7-8 and TRBJ2-7; a possible D gene is TRBD1 (5 bases). V shed 7 bases and J shed 10 bases, with 20 bases lying between them. This CDR3 is 13 amino acids long. Germline values: CDR1 SGHVS, CDR2 FQNEAQ. This CDR3 is CASTPTRASPQYF. DNA of the CDR3: TGTGCCAGCACCCCCACCAGGGCCAGTCCCCAGTACTTC.

This chain connects TRBV9 to TRBJ1-1, with D tentatively TRBD1 (6 bases). V dropped 0 bases and J dropped 4 bases, with 10 bases sitting between them. This CDR3 comprises 14 residues. Germline CDR1 and CDR2: SGDLS and YYNGEE. The CDR3 DNA is TGTGCCAGCAGCGTAGCGCAGGGGTCCACTGAAGCTTTCTTT. Encoded protein: CASSVAQGSTEAFF.

The J gene is TRBJ2-5, the V gene TRBV7-2, with TRBD2 identical over 14 bases. V lost 5 bases, J lost 7 bases, and 3 bases stayed unmatched. CDR3 size: 14 residues. Looked up from germline, CDR1 is SGHTA and CDR2 is FQGNSA. The CDR3 sequence: CASSPTSGRGTQYF. In DNA, the CDR3 is TGTGCCAGCAGCCCGACTAGCGGGAGGGGGACCCAGTACTTC.

V is TRBV6-5 and J is TRBJ2-4; 11 bases line up with TRBD1. The J call may be in error: the DNA end matches TRBJ2-7 better. Germline CDR1 and CDR2: MNHEY and SVGAGI. CDR3 length: 14 amino acids. CDR3 in amino acids: CASSKDRGPGEQYF. The CDR3 bases are TGTGCCAGCAGTAAGGACAGGGGGCCAGGCGAGCAGTACTTC.

The V and J genes are TRBV2 and TRBJ2-7; maybe TRBD2 (6 bases). From germline, CDR1 is SNHLY and CDR2 FYNNEI. CDR3 length equals 14 residues. The V end lost 6 bases, the J end lost 4 bases, and 16 bases lay between the germline ends. The CDR3 DNA reads TGTGCCAGCAGCGCGGGACTTCCAGAATACGAGCAGTACTTC. Translating gives CASSAGLPEYEQYF.

CDR3 coding DNA: TGCGCCAGCAGCTGGCCCCTAGACAGTTCAGGTCGTCCCTACGACCAGTACTTC. Encoded protein: CASSWPLDSSGRPYDQYF. V usage is TRBV5-1 and J usage is TRBJ2-5, with a tentative D call TRBD1 (5 bases). Germline V gene data show CDR1 as SGHRS and CDR2 as YFSETQ. This CDR3 has 18 residues. V lost 3 bases, J lost 10 bases, and 31 bases lay in between.

The chain is built from TRBV6-2 or TRBV6-3 and TRBJ1-1, with D possibly TRBD1 on 5 matching bases. There are 14 residues in the CDR3. The germline CDR1 and CDR2 sequences are MNHEY and SVGEGT. V lost 6 bases to trimming and J lost 1 base, with 12 bases between them. CDR3 DNA sequence: TGTGCCAGCAGGACAGTCCAATCGAACACTGAAGCTTTCTTT. Its translation: CASRTVQSNTEAFF.

CDR3 region: CASSSRDRDRGDEQYF. CDR3 DNA: TGTGCCAGCAGCTCAAGGGACCGGGACAGGGGGGACGAGCAGTACTTC. The rearrangement joins TRBV13 to TRBJ2-7; 11 nucleotides line up with TRBD1. Germline V gene data show CDR1 as PRHDT and CDR2 as FYEKMQ (reference sequence). The CDR3 is 16 residues long. V shed 4 bases and J 5 bases; nucleotides not matched to a gene: 10.

This clonotype has a handful of counts. This chain joins TRBV2 and TRBJ2-5; 10 nucleotides line up with TRBD1. Unmatched junction bases numbered 8, after V lost 11 bases and J lost 5 bases. This CDR3 spans 13 amino acids. Germline-derived CDR1 and CDR2 are SNHLY and FYNNEI. CDR3 region: CAQPMDRGETQYF. In nucleotides, the CDR3 is TGTGCCCAACCGATGGACAGGGGGGAGACCCAGTACTTC.

The V and J genes are TRBV5-1 and TRBJ2-4; D not certain. TRBJ2-7 matches the DNA end more closely, so the J call is doubtful. The V gene's germline CDR1 is SGHRS and CDR2 YFSETQ. The CDR3 has 14 residues. The chain's CDR3 is CASSLVSGAYEQYF. The CDR3 DNA reads as TGCGCCAGCAGCTTGGTCTCCGGAGCCTACGAGCAGTACTTC.

Only a few counts were recorded for this clonotype. The chain recombines TRBV2 with TRBJ2-7; 11 bases fit TRBD2. The DNA end is a closer match to TRBJ2-5, so the J assignment may be wrong. Germline loops: CDR1 SNHLY, CDR2 FYNNEI. This CDR3 spans 16 amino acids. The CDR3 loop reads CASIAGGPSIGETQYF. Written as DNA, the CDR3 is TGTGCCAGTATAGCGGGAGGGCCGAGTATCGGTGAGACCCAGTACTTC.

This rearrangement joins TRBV24-1 to TRBJ2-4, with a tentative D call TRBD1 (5 bases). The end of the DNA is better explained by TRBJ2-7, so the J call may be wrong. CDR3 size: 15 residues. Germline V lookup: CDR1 KGHDR, CDR2 SFDVKD. This chain's CDR3 is CATSGCEQVPYEQYF. CDR3 sequence (DNA): TGTGCCACCAGTGGGTGCGAACAGGTCCCCTACGAGCAGTACTTC.